The clone carrying this T cell receptor beta chain is medium-sized by share. Treatment was busulfan-fludarabine conditioning, a marrow graft, and cyclophosphamide on days +3 and +4. The data derive from a study of T cells after posttransplantation cyclophosphamide. Produced via immunoSEQ multiplex PCR; TCRdb's table is partial and in-frame only. The sample gives under 7,000 clones, none seen only once, and the top ten clones hold roughly 4.9%. Trimming removed 3 bases from V and 4 bases from J; junction bases left unmatched: 12. Germline CDR1 SGHTA, CDR2 FQGNSA. CDR3 length: 17 amino acids. Sample: PBMCs, taken after an allogeneic stem cell transplant with post-transplant cyclophosphamide. This clonotype was obtained from a male patient younger than 45 who received an allogeneic stem cell transplant from an unrelated donor, was CMV-positive, and had acute and chronic GVHD. T cells may partly derive from the graft donor. The V and J genes are TRBV7-2 and TRBJ2-5, with TRBD1 matching over 9 bases. CDR3 residues: CASSFQGGTGSSETQYF. The DNA of the CDR3 is TGTGCCAGCAGCTTCCAAGGAGGGACAGGGAGTTCAGAGACCCAGTACTTC.